The present T cell receptor (beta chain) was sequenced within a study of blood T cell repertoires in COVID-19. For the study at large: From the United States, Italy and Spain came samples of acute and convalescent COVID-19. PBMCs, B-cell-depleted T cells, or T cells provided the cDNA or gDNA that made up the material.

Under the authors' procedure: Cell counts per sample came from amplifying reference gene primers. Sequencing used immunoSEQ multiplex PCR; TCRdb keeps in-frame clones, though not all of them. Clonal size and the V and J genes are those of that table, whereas D and trimming came from the DNA. The data show approximately 200,000 clones, around 79% seen once. The CDR3 is 14 amino acids. Germline CDR1 reads KGHSH; CDR2 reads LQKENI. V lost 4 bases, J lost 1 base, and 10 bases lay in between. Seattle researchers signed up patients amid active infection and tracked them longitudinally. Sequencing input: peripheral blood. The genes are TRBV18 and TRBJ1-1, with a tentative D call TRBD1 (5 bases). This receptor was obtained from a middle-aged woman with COVID-19, enrolled during active disease. The DNA for the CDR3 is TGTGCCAGCTCACGGACACCAAAGAACACTGAAGCTTTCTTT. Residues: CASSRTPKNTEAFF.